This TCR beta chain was found in a study of T cell responses to AZD1222 COVID-19 vaccine (dated by TCRdb to the early 2020s). Some background on the complete study: AZD1222 recipients whose second dose came at about 4 weeks and those whose second dose came at about 12 weeks were combined into one group, since spike-specific TCR depth and breadth did not differ between the two schedules. A total of more than 230 trial participants underwent TCR sequencing, of whom roughly 210 received two doses of AZD1222 and roughly 25 received two doses of the MenACWY control vaccine. Trial participants were enrolled by age into 18-55, 56-69 and 70-plus year subgroups, with 148, 28 and 57 TCR-sequenced participants respectively.

The time point label for this specimen denotes: baseline before first vaccination. Samples from vaccinated people were obtained from the UK trials COV001 and COV002, which included a single-blind randomized controlled phase 2/3 trial of AZD1222 (ChAdOx1 nCoV-19) in healthy adults. For TCRbeta chain sequencing, PBMC samples were collected from trial participants at day 0 and at day 28 after the second dose. Worth noting for this clone: The antigen this receptor binds is unknown. Base qualities are not at hand, and no much larger clone is one base apart.

The CDR3 regions of human TCRbeta chains were analyzed by immunosequencing. As for how the authors treated the data: Repertoire TCRs were matched against a reference library of SARS-CoV-2-specific TCRs generated with the MIRA antigen-specificity platform. Breadth was defined as the fraction of unique TCRs that were SARS-CoV-2-associated, and depth was defined as the fraction of total T cells that were SARS-CoV-2-associated. Using the MIRA data, every spike-specific TCR was mapped to the spike region that the TCR reacted to and assigned to either a CD4 or a CD8 class. Log10-transformed breadth and depth values were compared by one-way ANOVA with Sidak's multiple comparisons tests. This immuneACCESS table, as held by TCRdb, lists in-frame sequences with V and J called but not all clones. Of the missing ones, under half trace to an unresolved V gene in checked studies; the others have no known cause. V and J calls and clone size follow that table, whereas D and trimming were derived from the DNA. The sample table records some 130,000 clones; less than 95% of these occur just once. Less than 9% of the sample is taken by the ten largest.

What the work shows at the level of the full study, not this receptor alone: The 56-69-year group was small, and its depth increase did not reach significance, likely because of low power. Conclusions about previously exposed vaccinees are limited, since just a handful of AZD1222 recipients were seropositive for SARS-CoV-2 at baseline. CD4 TCRs associated with the vaccine covered the entire spike protein, and the dominant responses were in regions 160-218 and 743-854. Reportedly, almost half of the unique spike-specific TCRs recognized epitopes lying outside the regions that are mutated in the B.1.351 and B.1.1.7 variants. Because no day 14 peak-response samples were available, the repertoires could be characterized only after the peak T cell response. After two AZD1222 doses, spike-specific TCR breadth and depth were significantly higher than at day 0 and than in MenACWY recipients. Participants were mostly white British and included more females than males, and it was suggested by the authors that clonal diversity may have been underestimated.

V loses 1 base at its end and J loses 2 bases; junction bases beyond the gene matches: 11. Looking up the germline V gene yields CDR1 KGHSH and CDR2 LQKENI. Including cysteine and phenylalanine, the CDR3 has 17 amino acids. The CDR3 DNA has 51 bases and is translated from base 1. The material was peripheral blood, obtained on day 0 of AZD1222 vaccination. Rearrangement joined TRBV18 to TRBJ2-7, with 7 middle bases fitting TRBD1. The clonotype originates from an adult in good health. The nucleotide sequence is TGTGCCAGCTCACCACTTAGTTCCGCAGGGGGTACCTACGAGCAGTACTTC. Its coded protein is CASSPLSSAGGTYEQYF.